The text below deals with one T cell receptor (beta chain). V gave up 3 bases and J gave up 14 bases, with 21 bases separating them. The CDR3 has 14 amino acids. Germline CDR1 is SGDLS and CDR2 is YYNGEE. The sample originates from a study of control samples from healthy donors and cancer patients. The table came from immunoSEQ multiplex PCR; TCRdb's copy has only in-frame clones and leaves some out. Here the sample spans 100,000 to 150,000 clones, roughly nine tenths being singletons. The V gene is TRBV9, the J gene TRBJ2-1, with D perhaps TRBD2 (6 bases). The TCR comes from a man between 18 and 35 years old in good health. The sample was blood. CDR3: CASSEGSLGIAEFF. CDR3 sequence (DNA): TGTGCCAGCAGCGAGGGATCCTTAGGGATAGCGGAGTTCTTC.